These 7 T cell receptor beta chains share one sample of origin, sequenced in a study of blood T cell repertoires in COVID-19. Profiling relied on immunoSEQ multiplex PCR, and the TCRdb table lists in-frame clones only, not all of them. The repertoire has about 300,000 clones, roughly 84% of them found once; the top ten carry around 1.6%. The sequenced sample was peripheral blood. All receptors derive from a human donor with COVID-19, enrolled during active disease. The donor label of this sample is uncertain.

The chain uses TRBV5-8 and TRBJ1-1; a possible D gene is TRBD1 (6 bases). The length of the CDR3 is 15 residues. The ends were cut back, 0 bases at V and 1 base at J, with 10 bases in the middle. Germline V lookup: CDR1 SGHTS, CDR2 YDEGEE. The CDR3 region is CASSLARQANTEAFF. CDR3 nucleotide sequence: TGTGCCAGCAGCTTGGCTAGACAGGCGAACACTGAAGCTTTCTTT.

The rearrangement links TRBV30 to TRBJ2-5, with TRBD2 as a possible D gene (6 bases). Trimming removed 0 bases at V and 7 bases at J, with 12 bases between. CDR1 and CDR2 (germline): GTSNPN, SVGIG (reference sequence). The CDR3 length is 13 residues. CDR3 region: CAWSVRGSGTQYF. The CDR3 DNA reads TGTGCCTGGAGTGTCCGGGGGTCAGGGACCCAGTACTTC.

The chain carries TRBV6-2 or TRBV6-3 and TRBJ2-5; 9 positions match TRBD2. V dropped 0 bases and J dropped 2; count of bases not matched to a gene: 7. This CDR3 is built from 17 residues. Germline assignment: CDR1 MNHEY and CDR2 SVGEGT. The CDR3 DNA reads TGTGCCAGCAGTTACTCGCCTAGCGGGACCCCACAAGAGACCCAGTACTTC. It is translated as CASSYSPSGTPQETQYF.

The chain recombines TRBV6-6 with TRBJ1-2; the D is unclear. The ends were cut back, 5 bases at V and 4 bases at J, with 14 bases in the middle. The CDR3 loop spans 14 amino acids. CDR1 and CDR2 (germline): MNHNY, SVGAGI (reference sequence). Here the CDR3 reads CASSKRHDTYGYTF. CDR3 in DNA: TGTGCCAGCAGTAAGAGACACGACACCTATGGCTACACCTTC.

The chain combines TRBV6-2 or TRBV6-3 with TRBJ1-1; no definite D call. Looked up from germline, CDR1 is MNHEY and CDR2 is SVGEGT. Trimming removed 4 bases from V and 2 bases from J, with 14 bases in between. The CDR3 runs 15 residues. CDR3 sequence reads: CASSSPLTVNTEAFF. CDR3 sequence (DNA): TGTGCCAGCAGTTCGCCTCTAACAGTCAACACTGAAGCTTTCTTT.

V usage is TRBV3-1 (or the pseudogene TRBV3-2) and J usage is TRBJ1-4; D may be TRBD1 (6 bases). The CDR3 has 15 amino acids. The V end was cut by 4 bases, the J end by 6 bases, with 15 bases between. Germline V gene lookup returns CDR1 LGHDT and CDR2 YNNKEL (reference sequence). The CDR3 DNA sequence: TGTGCCAGCAGCCGGGTACAGGGTCTTTATGAAAAACTGTTTTTT. Its translation is CASSRVQGLYEKLFF.

This clone has only one observation. V gene TRBV5-1 combines with J gene TRBJ1-3; D remains ambiguous. CDR3 size: 18 residues. Trimming removed 0 bases at V and 0 bases at J, with 16 bases between. Germline CDR1 and CDR2: SGHRS and YFSETQ. CDR3 sequence reads: CASSLAPPSDTSGNTIYF. The CDR3 DNA reads TGCGCCAGCAGCTTGGCACCCCCCTCTGACACCTCTGGAAACACCATATATTTT.